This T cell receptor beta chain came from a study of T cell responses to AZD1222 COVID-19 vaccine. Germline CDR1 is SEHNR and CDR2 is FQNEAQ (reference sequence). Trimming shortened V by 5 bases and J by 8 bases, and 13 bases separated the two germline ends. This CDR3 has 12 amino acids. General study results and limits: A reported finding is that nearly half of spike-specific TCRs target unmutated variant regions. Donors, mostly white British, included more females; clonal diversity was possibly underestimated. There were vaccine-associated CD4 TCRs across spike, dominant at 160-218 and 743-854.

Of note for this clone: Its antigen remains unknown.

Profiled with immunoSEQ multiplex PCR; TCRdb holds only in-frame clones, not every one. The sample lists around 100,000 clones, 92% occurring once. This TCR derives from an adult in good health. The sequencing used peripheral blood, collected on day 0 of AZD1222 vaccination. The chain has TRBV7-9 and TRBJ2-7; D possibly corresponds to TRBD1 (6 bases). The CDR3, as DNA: TGTGCCAGCAGCCCCACCGGACAGAAGCAGTACTTC. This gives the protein CASSPTGQKQYF.